The sequence of this T cell receptor (beta chain) was determined in a study of Ad26.COV2.S vaccination and SARS-CoV-2 variants. Treatment specified: some 20 received Ad26.COV2.S at low or high dose, single or two shots; roughly 5 received placebo; per-sample allocation not given. Specimen acquisition occurred on day 63 following the initial vaccine or placebo injection. An 18-55-year-old adult in Boston served as donor. On this clone itself: The antigen is undetermined. The identical CDR3 is also encoded by other nucleotide sequences in the sample.

Findings of the study overall: Reported findings describe substantial breadth in spike-specific CD8+ and CD4+ T cell responses following vaccination. Spike-specific TCR breadth in vaccine recipients exceeded that seen in placebo recipients.

Profiled with immunoSEQ multiplex PCR; TCRdb holds only in-frame clones, not every one. Among 300,000 to 400,000 clones, about nine tenths were seen once, and the ten largest hold around 3.5%. The sample in question was peripheral blood, obtained in a trial of Ad26.COV2.S vaccine versus placebo. This TCR derives from a person between 18 and 59 years old who received the Ad26.COV2.S COVID-19 vaccine or a placebo.

CDR3 DNA sequence: TGTGCCAGCAGTTTAGCGGGCGGAAACACCATATATTTT. It specifies CASSLAGGNTIYF. The chain employs TRBV12-3 or TRBV12-4 and TRBJ1-3; D call uncertain. V was cut by 0 bases and J by 4 bases, with 4 bases left in between. The CDR3 totals 13 residues.